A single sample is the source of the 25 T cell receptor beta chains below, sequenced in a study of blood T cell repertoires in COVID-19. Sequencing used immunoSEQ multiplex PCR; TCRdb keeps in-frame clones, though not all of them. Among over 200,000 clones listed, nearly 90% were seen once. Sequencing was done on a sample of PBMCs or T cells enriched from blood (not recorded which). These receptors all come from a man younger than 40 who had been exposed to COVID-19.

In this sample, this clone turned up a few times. CDR3 sequence reads: CASSPRGRQGNYGYTF. The CDR3 DNA sequence: TGTGCCAGTAGTCCCCGCGGACGACAGGGGAACTATGGCTACACCTTC. This sequence joins TRBV19 and TRBJ1-2; 8 bases fit TRBD1. Germline values: CDR1 LNHDA, CDR2 SQIVND (reference sequence). The CDR3 has 16 amino acids. Germline trimming cut 5 bases from V and 2 bases from J; bases unmatched to any gene: 10.

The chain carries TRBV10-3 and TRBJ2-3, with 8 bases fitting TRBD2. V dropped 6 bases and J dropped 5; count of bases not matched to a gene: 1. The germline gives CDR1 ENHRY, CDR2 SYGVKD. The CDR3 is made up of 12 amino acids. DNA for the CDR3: TGTGCCATCAGGCGGGGGGAAGATACGCAGTATTTT. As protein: CAIRRGEDTQYF.

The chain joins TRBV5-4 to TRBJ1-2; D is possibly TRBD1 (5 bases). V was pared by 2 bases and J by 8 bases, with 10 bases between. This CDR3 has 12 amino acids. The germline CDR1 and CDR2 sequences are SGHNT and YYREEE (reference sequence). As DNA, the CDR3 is TGTGCCAGCAGCTTTGGACGGGGGGGCTACACCTTC. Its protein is CASSFGRGGYTF.

CDR3 in amino acids: CASNWGGETGELFF. The CDR3 DNA reads as TGTGCCAGCAACTGGGGGGGGGAAACCGGGGAGCTGTTTTTT. The chain carries TRBV6-5 and TRBJ2-2, with TRBD2 matching 7 bases. Per the germline V gene, CDR1 is MNHEY and CDR2 is SVGAGI. The CDR3 spans 14 residues. Trimming removed 7 bases from V and 5 bases from J; junction bases left unmatched: 7.

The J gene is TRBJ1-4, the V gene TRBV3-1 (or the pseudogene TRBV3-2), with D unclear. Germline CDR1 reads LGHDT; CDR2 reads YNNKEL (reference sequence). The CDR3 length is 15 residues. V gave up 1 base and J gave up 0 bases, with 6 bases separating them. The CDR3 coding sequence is TGTGCCAGCAGCCAAGGGCGGGCAACTAATGAAAAACTGTTTTTT. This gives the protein CASSQGRATNEKLFF.

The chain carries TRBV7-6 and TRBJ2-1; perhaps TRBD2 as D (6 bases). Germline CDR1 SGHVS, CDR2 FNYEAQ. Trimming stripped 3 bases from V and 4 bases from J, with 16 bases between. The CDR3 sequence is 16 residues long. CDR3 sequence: CASSFQGWGEYNEQFF. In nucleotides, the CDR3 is TGTGCCAGCAGCTTCCAAGGGTGGGGGGAGTACAATGAGCAGTTCTTC.

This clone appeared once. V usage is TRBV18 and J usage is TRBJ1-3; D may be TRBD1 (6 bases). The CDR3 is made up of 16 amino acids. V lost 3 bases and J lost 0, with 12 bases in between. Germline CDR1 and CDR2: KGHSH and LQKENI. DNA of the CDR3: TGTGCCAGCTCACCTGGGACACGGAGCTCTGGAAACACCATATATTTT. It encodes CASSPGTRSSGNTIYF.

The CDR3 spells CASSLVRGWNTEAFF. CDR3 DNA sequence: TGTGCCAGCAGCTTAGTGCGGGGATGGAACACTGAAGCTTTCTTT. The chain has TRBV7-2 and TRBJ1-1; D not resolved. Trimming removed 1 base at V and 1 base at J, with 10 bases between. The CDR3 loop spans 15 amino acids. CDR1 and CDR2 from the germline V gene are SGHTA and FQGNSA.

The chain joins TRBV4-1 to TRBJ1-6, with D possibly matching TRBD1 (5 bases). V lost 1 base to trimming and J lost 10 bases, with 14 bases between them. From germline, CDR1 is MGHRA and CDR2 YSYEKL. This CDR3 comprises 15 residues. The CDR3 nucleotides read TGCGCCAGCAGCCAAGTAGGGACCCGGGGGTCACCCCTCCACTTT. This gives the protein CASSQVGTRGSPLHF.

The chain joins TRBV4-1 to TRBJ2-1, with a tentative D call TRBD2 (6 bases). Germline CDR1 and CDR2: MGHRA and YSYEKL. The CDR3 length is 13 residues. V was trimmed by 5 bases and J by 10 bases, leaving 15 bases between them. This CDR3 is CASSYRDSKEQFF. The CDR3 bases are TGCGCCAGCAGCTACCGGGACTCTAAAGAGCAGTTCTTC.

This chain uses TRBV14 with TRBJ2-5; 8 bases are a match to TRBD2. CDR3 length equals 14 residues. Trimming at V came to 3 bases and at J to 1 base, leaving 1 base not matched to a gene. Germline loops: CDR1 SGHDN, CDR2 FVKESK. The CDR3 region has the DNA TGTGCCAGCAGCCAGCGGGGGGTCCAAGAGACCCAGTACTTC. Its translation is CASSQRGVQETQYF.

The CDR3 loop is CASSPGLVGTQYF. As DNA, the CDR3 is TGTGCCAGCAGCCCTGGACTAGTCGGTACGCAGTATTTT. The chain joins TRBV12-3 or TRBV12-4 to TRBJ2-3, with 7 bases that match TRBD2. V shed 6 bases, J shed 8 bases, and the junction held 8 bases outside the gene matches. There are 13 residues in the CDR3.

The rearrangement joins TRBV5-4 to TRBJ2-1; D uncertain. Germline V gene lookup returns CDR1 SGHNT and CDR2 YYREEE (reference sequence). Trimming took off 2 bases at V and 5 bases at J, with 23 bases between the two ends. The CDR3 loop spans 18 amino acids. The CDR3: CASSFDVRNSIEDNEQFF. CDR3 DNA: TGTGCCAGCAGCTTCGATGTGCGCAACTCAATAGAAGACAATGAGCAGTTCTTC.

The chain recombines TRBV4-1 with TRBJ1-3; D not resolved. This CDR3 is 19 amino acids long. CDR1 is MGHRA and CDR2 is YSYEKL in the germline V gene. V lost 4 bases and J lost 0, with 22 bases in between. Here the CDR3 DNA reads TGCGCCAGCAGCCGATTAAACCGGGGTGCCTTGAGCTCTGGAAACACCATATATTTT. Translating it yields CASSRLNRGALSSGNTIYF.

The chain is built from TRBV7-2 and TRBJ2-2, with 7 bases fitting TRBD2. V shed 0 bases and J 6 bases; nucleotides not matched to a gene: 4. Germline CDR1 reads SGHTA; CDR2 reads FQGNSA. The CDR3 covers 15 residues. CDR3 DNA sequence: TGTGCCAGCAGCTTAGCTGGCGGGGGTTCCGGGGAGCTGTTTTTT. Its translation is CASSLAGGGSGELFF.

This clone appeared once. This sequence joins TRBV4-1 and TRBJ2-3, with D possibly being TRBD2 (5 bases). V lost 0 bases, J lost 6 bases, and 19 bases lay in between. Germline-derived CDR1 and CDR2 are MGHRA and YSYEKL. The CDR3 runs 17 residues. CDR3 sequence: CASSQDSTDGVLDTQYF. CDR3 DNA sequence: TGCGCCAGCAGCCAAGATTCCACGGACGGGGTACTGGATACGCAGTATTTT.

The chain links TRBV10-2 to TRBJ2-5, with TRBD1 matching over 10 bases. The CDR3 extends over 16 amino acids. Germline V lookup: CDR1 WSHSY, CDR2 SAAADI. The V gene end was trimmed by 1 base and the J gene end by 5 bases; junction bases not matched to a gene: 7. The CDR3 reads CASSEWRQGARETQYF. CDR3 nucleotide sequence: TGCGCCAGCAGTGAGTGGAGACAGGGGGCGCGGGAGACCCAGTACTTC.

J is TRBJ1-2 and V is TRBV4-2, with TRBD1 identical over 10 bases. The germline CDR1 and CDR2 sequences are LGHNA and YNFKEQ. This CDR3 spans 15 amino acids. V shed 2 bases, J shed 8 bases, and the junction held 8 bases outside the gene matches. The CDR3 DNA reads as TGTGCCAGCAGCCAAACTACCGGGACAGGGGAGGGCTACACCTTC. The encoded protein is CASSQTTGTGEGYTF.

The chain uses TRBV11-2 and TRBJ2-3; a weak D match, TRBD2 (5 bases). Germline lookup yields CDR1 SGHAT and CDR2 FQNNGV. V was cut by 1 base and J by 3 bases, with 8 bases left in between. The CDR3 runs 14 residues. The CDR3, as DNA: TGTGCCAGCAGCTTAGGGACGGGGACAGATACGCAGTATTTT. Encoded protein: CASSLGTGTDTQYF.

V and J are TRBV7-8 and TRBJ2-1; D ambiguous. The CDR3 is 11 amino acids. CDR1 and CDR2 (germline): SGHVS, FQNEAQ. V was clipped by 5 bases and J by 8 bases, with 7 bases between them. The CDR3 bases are TGTGCCAGCAGCCCCCTCCATGAGCAGTTCTTC. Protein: CASSPLHEQFF.

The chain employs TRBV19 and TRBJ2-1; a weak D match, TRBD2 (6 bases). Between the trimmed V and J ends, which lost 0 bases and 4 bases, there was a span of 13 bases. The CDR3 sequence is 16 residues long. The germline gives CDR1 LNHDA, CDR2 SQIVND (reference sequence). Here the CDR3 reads CASSIDAGRDYNEQFF. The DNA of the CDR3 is TGTGCCAGTAGTATAGATGCGGGGAGAGATTACAATGAGCAGTTCTTC. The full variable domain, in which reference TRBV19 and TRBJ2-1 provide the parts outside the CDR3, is DGGITQSPKYLFRKEGQNVTLSCEQNLNHDAMYWYRQDPGQGLRLIYYSQIVNDFQKGDIAEGYSVSREKKESFPLTVTSAQKNPTAFYLCASSIDAGRDYNEQFFGPGTRLTVL.

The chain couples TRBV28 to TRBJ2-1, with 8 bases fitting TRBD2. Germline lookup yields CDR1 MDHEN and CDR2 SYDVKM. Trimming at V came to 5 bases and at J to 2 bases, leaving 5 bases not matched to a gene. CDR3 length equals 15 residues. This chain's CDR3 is CASSVSGEAYNEQFF. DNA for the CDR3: TGTGCCAGCAGTGTTAGCGGGGAGGCCTACAATGAGCAGTTCTTC.

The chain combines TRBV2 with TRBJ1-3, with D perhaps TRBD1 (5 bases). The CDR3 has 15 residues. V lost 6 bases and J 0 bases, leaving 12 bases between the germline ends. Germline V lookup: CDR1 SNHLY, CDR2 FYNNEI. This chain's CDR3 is CASRVDRNSGNTIYF. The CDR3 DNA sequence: TGTGCCAGCAGAGTCGACAGAAACTCTGGAAACACCATATATTTT.

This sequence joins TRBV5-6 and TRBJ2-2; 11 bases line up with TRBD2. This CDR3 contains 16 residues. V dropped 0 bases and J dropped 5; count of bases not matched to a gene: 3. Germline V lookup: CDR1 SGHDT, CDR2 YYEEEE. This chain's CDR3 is CASSLGLAGLTGELFF. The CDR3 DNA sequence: TGTGCCAGCAGCTTGGGACTAGCGGGACTGACCGGGGAGCTGTTTTTT.

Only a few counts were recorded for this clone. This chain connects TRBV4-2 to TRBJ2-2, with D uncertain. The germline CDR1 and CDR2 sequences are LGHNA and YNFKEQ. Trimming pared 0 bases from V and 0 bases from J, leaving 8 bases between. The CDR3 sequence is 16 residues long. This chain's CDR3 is CASSQEVQTNTGELFF. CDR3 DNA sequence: TGTGCCAGCAGCCAAGAGGTGCAGACGAACACCGGGGAGCTGTTTTTT.